One sample yielded the 25 T cell receptor beta chains listed below, sequenced in a study of T-cell memory formation after mild COVID-19. TCRdb recomputed calls from the 5' RACE reads with MiXCR, one row per CDR3 protein. The data show hundreds of thousands of distinct CDR3 sequences, less than 20% seen once. Sequencing used PBMCs or a T cell subset sorted from them (not recorded which). Receptors were obtained from a man younger than 30 who had mild COVID-19 (a few samples of this study predate the infection). Cell type and time point are not known.

The chain is built from TRBV7-8 and TRBJ2-3; the D gene is possibly TRBD2 (5 bases). Trimming shortened V by 5 bases and J by 0 bases, and 12 bases separated the two germline ends. The CDR3 runs 15 residues. Germline V gene lookup returns CDR1 SGHVS and CDR2 FQNEAQ. DNA for the CDR3: TGTGCCAGCAGCAAACTGGCGGGTAGCACAGATACGCAGTATTTT. Amino acid sequence: CASSKLAGSTDTQYF.

This clonotype was recorded a few times. The rearrangement links TRBV7-3 to TRBJ1-6, with TRBD1 matching over 7 bases. Germline V gene data show CDR1 as SGHTA and CDR2 as FQGTGA. Trimming removed 5 bases from V and 8 bases from J; junction bases left unmatched: 3. The CDR3 spans 13 residues. CDR3: CASSVDRDSPLHF. For the CDR3, the DNA is TGTGCCAGCAGCGTAGACAGGGATTCACCCCTCCACTTT.

The V gene is TRBV5-1, the J gene TRBJ2-7; unclear D gene. Germline-derived CDR1 and CDR2 are SGHRS and YFSETQ. V shed 0 bases and J shed 3 bases, with 10 bases lying between them. This CDR3 spans 14 amino acids. CDR3 in DNA: TGCGCCAGCAGCTTGGGGCAGTCCTTCTACGAGCAGTACTTC. It codes for CASSLGQSFYEQYF.

This clonotype was counted a few times. DNA of the CDR3: TGCGCCAGCAGCCTCCAGGACAGGGTGGACAATGAGCAGTTCTTC. Protein: CASSLQDRVDNEQFF. The V call is TRBV4-1, the J call TRBJ2-1; TRBD1 matches 8 bases. Trimming cost V 4 bases and J 5 bases; bases outside gene matches: 7. Germline CDR1 is MGHRA and CDR2 is YSYEKL. This CDR3 contains 15 residues.

This clonotype was counted many times. The rearrangement links TRBV10-3 to TRBJ1-2, with D possibly TRBD1 on 5 matching bases. The V gene's germline CDR1 is ENHRY and CDR2 SYGVKD. Trimming left V 8 bases short and J 3 bases short, with 13 bases between. The CDR3 has 13 residues. CDR3 protein: CAIGAGTYYGYTF. DNA of the CDR3: TGTGCCATCGGAGCAGGGACGTACTATGGCTACACCTTC.

The chain carries TRBV15 and TRBJ1-2; TRBD1 agrees at 9 bases. CDR1 and CDR2 (germline): LNHNV, YYDKDF (reference sequence). This CDR3 region has 15 residues. The J segment lost 5 bases and the V segment lost 5 bases, leaving 9 bases of the junction unmatched. The CDR3, as DNA: TGTGCCACCAGCGCCCGGACAGGGGATTATTATGGCTACACCTTC. Translating gives CATSARTGDYYGYTF.

Only a few counts were recorded for this clonotype. V is TRBV4-1 and J is TRBJ2-7, with D unclear. Germline CDR1 and CDR2: MGHRA and YSYEKL. The V and J ends lost 2 bases and 2 bases respectively, with 16 bases between them. The CDR3 is 16 residues long. The CDR3 DNA is TGCGCCAGCAGCCAATTAGTGGGCTCTACTCCCTACGAGCAGTACGTC. Protein: CASSQLVGSTPYEQYV.

In its sample, this clonotype was seen a few times. The chain is built from TRBV4-2 and TRBJ1-1; no definite D call. The CDR3 extends over 17 amino acids. With 0 bases removed from V and 3 bases from J, the gap between germline ends came to 17 bases. CDR1 LGHNA and CDR2 YNFKEQ come from the germline V gene. The CDR3 here is CASSQEFRWGWDTEAFF. Here the CDR3 DNA reads TGTGCCAGCAGCCAAGAATTCAGGTGGGGTTGGGACACTGAAGCTTTCTTT.

This clonotype has more than one count but fewer than ten. The chain combines TRBV7-2 with TRBJ1-3, with unresolved D. There are 14 residues in the CDR3. V lost 5 bases, J lost 5 bases, and 13 bases lay in between. Germline assignment: CDR1 SGHTA and CDR2 FQGNSA. CDR3 amino acids: CASSPGNLRNTIYF. CDR3 sequence (DNA): TGTGCCAGCAGCCCTGGAAACTTGCGAAACACCATATATTTT.

This clonotype was seen more than once but under ten times. The chain is built from TRBV18 and TRBJ1-5; possible D gene TRBD1, 5 bases. The CDR3 runs to 13 residues. CDR1 and CDR2 (germline): KGHSH, LQKENI. V was pared by 9 bases and J by 2 bases, with 11 bases between. The CDR3 protein is CASRTGGNQPQHF. For the CDR3, the DNA is TGTGCCAGTCGCACAGGCGGCAATCAGCCCCAGCATTTT.

The table lists this clonotype with a few counts. V gene TRBV24-1 combines with J gene TRBJ2-7; D unresolved. Germline CDR1 and CDR2: KGHDR and SFDVKD. Trimming shortened V by 9 bases and J by 6 bases, and 11 bases separated the two germline ends. The CDR3 loop spans 11 amino acids. The CDR3 DNA reads as TGTGCCACCGCTCGTAAAGGCGAGCAGTACGTC. Its protein is CATARKGEQYV.

This clonotype was counted between two and nine times. The V and J genes are TRBV11-2 and TRBJ2-7; D tentatively reads TRBD1 or TRBD2 (5 bases each). The CDR3 covers 15 residues. Germline V gene data show CDR1 as SGHAT and CDR2 as FQNNGV. The V gene lost 4 bases and the J gene lost 4 bases, with 17 bases spanning the gap. CDR3 bases: TGTGCCAGCAGCTCGCCGTACGGGGCCAGGTACGAGCAGTACTTC. Its protein product is CASSSPYGARYEQYF.

The rearrangement joins TRBV19 to TRBJ1-1, with D possibly TRBD1 on 6 matching bases. Germline V gives CDR1 LNHDA, CDR2 SQIVND (reference sequence). V lost 5 bases to trimming and J lost 8 bases, with 12 bases between them. The CDR3 loop spans 12 amino acids. The CDR3 nucleotides read TGTGCCAGTAGTCACGGGGGCAGCGAAGCTTTCTTT. This sequence encodes CASSHGGSEAFF.

This clonotype has just a few counts. V gene TRBV7-2 combines with J gene TRBJ2-2; 13 bases map to TRBD2. The germline V gene encodes CDR1 SGHTA and CDR2 FQGNSA. V shed 3 bases, J shed 7 bases, and the junction held 14 bases outside the gene matches. The CDR3 consists of 19 residues. CDR3 nucleotide sequence: TGTGCCAGCAGCTTCTCATCCTCCGGACTAGCGGGGGTCCGCGGGGAGCTGTTTTTT. Protein: CASSFSSSGLAGVRGELFF.

The table lists this clonotype with a few counts. The rearrangement joins TRBV6-1 to TRBJ2-1; no clear D gene. The CDR3 contains 13 residues. V was clipped by 5 bases and J by 8 bases, with 13 bases between them. In germline, CDR1 is MNHNS, CDR2 SASEGT. CDR3 residues: CASSSASTDEQFF. The CDR3, as DNA: TGTGCCAGCAGTAGCGCCTCCACGGATGAGCAGTTCTTC.

This chain uses TRBV7-6 with TRBJ1-4; D gene unclear. V gave up 1 base and J gave up 8 bases, with 23 bases separating them. This CDR3 spans 18 amino acids. Looked up from germline, CDR1 is SGHVS and CDR2 is FNYEAQ. The CDR3 sequence is CASSLVAAPGIAKEKLFF. Here the CDR3 DNA reads TGTGCCAGCAGCTTAGTGGCCGCGCCGGGGATTGCCAAGGAAAAACTGTTTTTT.

This clonotype turned up a few times. The J gene is TRBJ2-7, the V gene TRBV7-8; TRBD2 matches 10 bases. The CDR3 is made up of 15 amino acids. Germline-derived CDR1 and CDR2 are SGHVS and FQNEAQ. V shed 1 base and J 4 bases; nucleotides not matched to a gene: 4. The CDR3, as DNA: TGTGCCAGCAGCTTAGATGGACTAGCGGATTACGAGCAGTACGTC. Its protein product is CASSLDGLADYEQYV.

This clonotype was counted between two and nine times. The chain is built from TRBV4-2 and TRBJ2-1, with no clear D. Germline assignment: CDR1 LGHNA and CDR2 YNFKEQ. With 0 bases removed from V and 6 bases from J, the gap between germline ends came to 21 bases. The CDR3 is 18 amino acids. CDR3 DNA: TGTGCCAGCAGCCAAGATGGGGTACTCCCCTCCTACTCCAATGAGCAGTTCTTC. Protein product: CASSQDGVLPSYSNEQFF.

In its sample, this clonotype was seen a few times. The chain joins TRBV4-3 to TRBJ1-2, with D maybe TRBD1 (5 bases). This CDR3 region has 14 residues. Between the trimmed V and J ends, which lost 4 bases and 2 bases, there was a span of 11 bases. The germline V gene has CDR1 LGHNA and CDR2 YSLEER. The CDR3 nucleotides read TGCGCCAGCAGCCTGGGGGGGGGAAACTATGGCTACACCTTC. Its protein product is CASSLGGGNYGYTF.

This chain uses TRBV6-5 with TRBJ1-5; D unresolved. The germline gives CDR1 MNHEY, CDR2 SVGAGI. The CDR3 is made up of 9 amino acids. Trimming cost V 6 bases and J 7 bases, with 1 base left between them. CDR3 loop: CASRQPQHF. The CDR3 DNA reads TGTGCCAGCAGGCAGCCCCAGCATTTT.

This clonotype occurred a few times. The chain uses TRBV2 and TRBJ1-5; D unresolved. Germline loops: CDR1 SNHLY, CDR2 FYNNEI. The CDR3 covers 12 residues. Trimming removed 8 bases at V and 7 bases at J, with 12 bases between. CDR3 protein: CASQEAGQPQHF. The CDR3 DNA is TGTGCCAGCCAAGAGGCGGGGCAGCCCCAGCATTTT.

There are many counts of this clonotype. This chain links TRBV20-1 with TRBJ2-1; D gene unclear. From germline, CDR1 is DFQATT and CDR2 SNEGSKA (reference sequence). V gave up 0 bases and J gave up 7 bases, with 16 bases separating them. This CDR3 has 15 residues. The CDR3 spells CSARDATNFGNEQFF. The CDR3 DNA follows: TGCAGTGCTAGAGATGCCACAAACTTCGGGAATGAGCAGTTCTTC.

This clonotype was seen a handful of times. The V and J genes are TRBV5-1 and TRBJ2-2, with 7 bases fitting TRBD1. Per the germline V gene, CDR1 is SGHRS and CDR2 is YFSETQ. Trimming removed 1 base from V and 6 bases from J; junction bases left unmatched: 3. The CDR3 extends over 14 amino acids. The CDR3 DNA reads as TGCGCCAGCAGCTTGACAGGGGTGGCCGGGGAGCTGTTTTTT. Translating it yields CASSLTGVAGELFF.

The chain joins TRBV7-9 to TRBJ1-1; 9 bases are shared with TRBD1. Germline V gene data show CDR1 as SEHNR and CDR2 as FQNEAQ (reference sequence). CDR3 length: 17 residues. J gave up 1 base and V 3 bases, and 9 bases lay outside the gene matches. CDR3 in amino acids: CASSFPGTGTWNTEAFF. CDR3 nucleotide sequence: TGTGCCAGCAGCTTCCCCGGGACAGGGACTTGGAACACTGAAGCTTTCTTT.

In its sample, this clonotype was seen a few times. V is TRBV4-1 and J is TRBJ1-2; D is unresolved. From germline, CDR1 is MGHRA and CDR2 YSYEKL. This CDR3 spans 15 amino acids. The germline V and J ends were trimmed by 2 bases and 2 bases, with 12 bases remaining between them. The CDR3 DNA is TGCGCCAGCAGCCAATATCCTAGTCCAAACTATGGCTACACCTTC. Protein sequence: CASSQYPSPNYGYTF.